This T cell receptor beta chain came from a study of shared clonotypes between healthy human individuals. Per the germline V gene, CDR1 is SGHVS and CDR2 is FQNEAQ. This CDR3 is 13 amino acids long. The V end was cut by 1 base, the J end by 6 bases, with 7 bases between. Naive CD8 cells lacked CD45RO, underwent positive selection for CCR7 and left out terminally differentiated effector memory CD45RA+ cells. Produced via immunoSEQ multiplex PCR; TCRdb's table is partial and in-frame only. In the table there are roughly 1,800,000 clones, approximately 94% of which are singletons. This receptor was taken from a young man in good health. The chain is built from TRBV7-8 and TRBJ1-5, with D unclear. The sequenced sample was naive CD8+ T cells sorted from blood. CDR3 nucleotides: TGTGCCAGCAGCTTAGGAGGGCCTCAGCCCCAGCATTTT. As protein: CASSLGGPQPQHF.